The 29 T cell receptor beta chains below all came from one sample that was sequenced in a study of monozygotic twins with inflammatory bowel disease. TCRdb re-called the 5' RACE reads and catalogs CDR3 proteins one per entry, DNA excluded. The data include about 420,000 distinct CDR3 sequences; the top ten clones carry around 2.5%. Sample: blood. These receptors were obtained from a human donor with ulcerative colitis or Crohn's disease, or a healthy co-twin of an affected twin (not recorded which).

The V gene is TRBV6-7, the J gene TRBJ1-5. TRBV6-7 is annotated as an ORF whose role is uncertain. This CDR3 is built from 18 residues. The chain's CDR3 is CASSYPISRGEKDQPQHF.

The CDR3 is CASSQRFRDRVLATEAFF. The J gene is TRBJ1-1, the V gene TRBV4-2; without DNA, the TCRdb call of TRBD1 cannot be checked. The CDR3 runs 18 residues. Germline V gene data show CDR1 as LGHNA and CDR2 as YNFKEQ.

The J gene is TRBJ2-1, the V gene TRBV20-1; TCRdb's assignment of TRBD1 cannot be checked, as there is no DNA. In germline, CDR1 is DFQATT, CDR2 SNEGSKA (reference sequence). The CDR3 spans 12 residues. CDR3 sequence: CSARGQYNEQFF.

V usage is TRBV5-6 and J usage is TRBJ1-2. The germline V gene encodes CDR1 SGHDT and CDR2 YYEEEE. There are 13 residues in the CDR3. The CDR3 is CASSFRHSGGYTF.

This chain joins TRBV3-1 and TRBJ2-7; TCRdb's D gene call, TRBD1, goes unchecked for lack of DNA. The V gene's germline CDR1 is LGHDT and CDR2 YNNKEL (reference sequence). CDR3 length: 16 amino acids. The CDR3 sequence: CASSQDEGTVLYEQYF.

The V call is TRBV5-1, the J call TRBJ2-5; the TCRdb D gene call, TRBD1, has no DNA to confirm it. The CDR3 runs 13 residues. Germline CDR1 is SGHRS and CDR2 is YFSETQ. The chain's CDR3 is CASRAGTGETQYF.

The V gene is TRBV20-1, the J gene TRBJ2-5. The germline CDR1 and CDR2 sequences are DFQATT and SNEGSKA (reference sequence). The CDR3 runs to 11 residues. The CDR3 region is CSARPVETQYF.

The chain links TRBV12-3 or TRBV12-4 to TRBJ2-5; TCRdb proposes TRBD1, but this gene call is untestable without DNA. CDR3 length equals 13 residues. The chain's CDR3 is CASRTTGQETQYF.

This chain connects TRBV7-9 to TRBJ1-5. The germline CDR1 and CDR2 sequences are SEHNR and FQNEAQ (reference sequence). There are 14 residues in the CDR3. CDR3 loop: CASSRDSGNQPQHF.

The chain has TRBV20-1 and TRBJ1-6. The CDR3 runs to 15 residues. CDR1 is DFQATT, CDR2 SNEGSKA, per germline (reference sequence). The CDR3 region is CSARVQSPLDSPLHF.

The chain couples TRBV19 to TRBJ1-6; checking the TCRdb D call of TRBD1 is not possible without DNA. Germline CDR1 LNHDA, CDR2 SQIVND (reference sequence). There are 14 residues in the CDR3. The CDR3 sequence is CASREQGANSPLHF.

The CDR3 is CASSSLAGGTPDTQYF. This sequence joins TRBV7-9 and TRBJ2-3; TCRdb proposes TRBD2, but this gene call is untestable without DNA. Germline CDR1 is SEHNR and CDR2 is FQNEAQ (reference sequence). The CDR3 is made up of 16 amino acids.

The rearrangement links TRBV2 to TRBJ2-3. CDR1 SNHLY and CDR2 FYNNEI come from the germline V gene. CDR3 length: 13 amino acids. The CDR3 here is CASSAPSTDTQYF.

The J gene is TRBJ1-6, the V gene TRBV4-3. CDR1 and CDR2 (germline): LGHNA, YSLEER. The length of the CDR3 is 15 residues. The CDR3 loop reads CASSQRADYNSPLHF.

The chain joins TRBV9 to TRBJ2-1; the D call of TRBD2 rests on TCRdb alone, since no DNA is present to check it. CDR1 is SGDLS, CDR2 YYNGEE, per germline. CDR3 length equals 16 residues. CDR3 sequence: CASSPIGRAGFDEQFF.

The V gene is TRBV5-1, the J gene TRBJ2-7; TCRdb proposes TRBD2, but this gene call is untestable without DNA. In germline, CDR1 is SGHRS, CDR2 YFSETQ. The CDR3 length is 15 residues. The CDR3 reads CASSLGREQWYEQYF.

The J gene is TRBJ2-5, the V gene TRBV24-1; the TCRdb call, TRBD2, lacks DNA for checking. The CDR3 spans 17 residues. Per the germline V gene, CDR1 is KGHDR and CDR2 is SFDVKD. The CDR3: CATSDMAGGRYQETQYF.

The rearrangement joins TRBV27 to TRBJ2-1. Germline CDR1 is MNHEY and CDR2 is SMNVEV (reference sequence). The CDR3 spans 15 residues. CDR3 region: CASSSSEGSYNEQFF.

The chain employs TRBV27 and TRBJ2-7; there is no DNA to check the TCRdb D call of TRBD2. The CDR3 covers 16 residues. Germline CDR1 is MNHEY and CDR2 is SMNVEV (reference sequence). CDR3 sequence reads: CASSSGLAGVSYEQYF.

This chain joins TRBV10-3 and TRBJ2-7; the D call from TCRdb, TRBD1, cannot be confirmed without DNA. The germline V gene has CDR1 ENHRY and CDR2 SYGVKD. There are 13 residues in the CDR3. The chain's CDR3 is CASAGASSYEQYF.

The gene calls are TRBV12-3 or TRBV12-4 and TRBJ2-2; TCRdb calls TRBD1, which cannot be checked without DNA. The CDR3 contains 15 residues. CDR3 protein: CASSSRGGETGELFF.

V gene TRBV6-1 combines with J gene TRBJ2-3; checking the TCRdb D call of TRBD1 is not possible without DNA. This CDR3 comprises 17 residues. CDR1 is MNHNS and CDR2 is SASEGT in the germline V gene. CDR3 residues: CASSEFLGRPAGDTQYF.

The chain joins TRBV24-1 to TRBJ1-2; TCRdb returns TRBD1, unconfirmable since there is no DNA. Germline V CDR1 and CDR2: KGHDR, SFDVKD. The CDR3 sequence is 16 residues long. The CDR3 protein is CATSDGPPTGNYGYTF.

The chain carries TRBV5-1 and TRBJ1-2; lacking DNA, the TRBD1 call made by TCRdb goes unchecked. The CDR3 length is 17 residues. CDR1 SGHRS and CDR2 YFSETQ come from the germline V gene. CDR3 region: CASSFRETGGKNYGYTF.

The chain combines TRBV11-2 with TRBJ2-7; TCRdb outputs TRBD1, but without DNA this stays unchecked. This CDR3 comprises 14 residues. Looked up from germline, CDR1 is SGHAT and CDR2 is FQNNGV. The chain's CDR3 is CASSQVGPGLKQYF.

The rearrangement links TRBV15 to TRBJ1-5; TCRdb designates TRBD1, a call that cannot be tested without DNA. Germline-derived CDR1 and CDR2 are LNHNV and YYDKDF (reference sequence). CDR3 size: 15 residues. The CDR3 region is CATSARGGSNQPQHF.

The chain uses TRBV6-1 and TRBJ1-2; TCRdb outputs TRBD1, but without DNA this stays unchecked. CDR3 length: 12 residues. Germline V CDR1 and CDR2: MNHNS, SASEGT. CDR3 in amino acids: CASRGKGDGYTF.

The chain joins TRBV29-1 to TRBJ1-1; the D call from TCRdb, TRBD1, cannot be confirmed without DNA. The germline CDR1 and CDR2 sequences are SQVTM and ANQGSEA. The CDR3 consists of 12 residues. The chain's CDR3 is CSVSTADTEAFF. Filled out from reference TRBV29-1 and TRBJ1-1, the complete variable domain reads SAVISQKPSRDICQRGTSLTIQCQVDSQVTMMFWYRQQPGQSLTLIATANQGSEATYESGFVIDKFPISRPNLTFSTLTVSNMSPEDSSIYLCSVSTADTEAFFGQGTRLTVV.

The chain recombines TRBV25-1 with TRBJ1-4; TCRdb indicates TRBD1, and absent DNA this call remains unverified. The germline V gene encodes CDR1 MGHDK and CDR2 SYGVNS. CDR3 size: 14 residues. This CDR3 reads CASSGTGGGEKLFF.